The clone carrying this TCR beta chain was seen at least ten times. Its antigen is as yet unknown. Molecular barcoded adaptors covering alpha/delta and beta/gamma chains were used on about 390 ng RNA. Via MiXCR, TCRdb re-called the reads, giving one row per CDR3 protein. This sample has more than 55,000 distinct CDR3 sequences; approximately 22% occur once, and the top ten carry 17%. This record comes from a study of read filtering for tumor transcriptome and immune sequencing. Study outcomes and limitations: Correlation between methods rose after single-read clonotypes were removed.

V lost 1 base and J 5 bases, leaving 13 bases between the germline ends. This CDR3 spans 14 amino acids. CDR1 and CDR2 (germline): SGHDT, YYEEEE. Source material: a population of CD138-negative cells sorted from bone marrow. The rearrangement uses TRBV5-6 and TRBJ2-7; D perhaps matches TRBD2 (7 bases). The source of this sequence is a donor at least 40 years old with multiple myeloma. The CDR3 is CASSLKGGTHEQYF. CDR3 bases: TGTGCCAGCAGCTTGAAGGGGGGGACCCACGAGCAGTACTTC.